The 11 T cell receptor beta chains given below trace back to one sample, sequenced in a study of blood T cells in healthy people across ages. A second PCR, run for about 6 to 11 cycles, used a sample-barcoded 5' primer plus a J-beta primer mix. TCRdb passed the 5' RACE reads through MiXCR, listing each CDR3 protein once. The repertoire includes around 940,000 distinct CDR3 sequences, around 54% of them detected once, and 20% to 25% sits in the top ten. Sequences were obtained from blood. These receptor sequences come from an older woman in good health.

The genes are TRBV3-1 and TRBJ2-5; the match to TRBD2 covers 7 bases. The V gene end was trimmed by 4 bases and the J gene end by 5 bases; junction bases not matched to a gene: 13. There are 16 residues in the CDR3. Germline CDR1 and CDR2: LGHDT and YNNKEL (reference sequence). The CDR3: CASSLSPGGSFETQYF. As DNA, the CDR3 is TGTGCCAGCAGCCTAAGTCCCGGCGGGAGCTTTGAGACCCAGTACTTC.

The chain is built from TRBV3-1 and TRBJ2-7, with TRBD1 as a possible D gene (6 bases). This CDR3 spans 15 amino acids. Germline lookup yields CDR1 LGHDT and CDR2 YNNKEL (reference sequence). The V and J ends lost 4 bases and 0 bases respectively, with 13 bases between them. The CDR3 is CASSRYDRSSYEQYF. The CDR3 nucleotides read TGTGCCAGCAGCCGATACGACAGGAGCTCCTACGAGCAGTACTTC.

Only one count was recorded for this clonotype. The chain uses TRBV20-1 and TRBJ2-6; D is unresolved. Germline V CDR1 and CDR2: DFQATT, SNEGSKA (reference sequence). CDR3 size: 15 residues. Trimming took 0 bases from V and 0 from J, leaving 6 bases between them. CDR3 DNA: TGCAGTGCTAGAGATCCCCTCTCTGGGGCCAACGTCCTGACTTTC. This sequence encodes CSARDPLSGANVLTF.

This clonotype was counted only a few times. V is TRBV12-3 or TRBV12-4 and J is TRBJ2-3; 11 bases align to TRBD2. There are 18 residues in the CDR3. Germline trimming cut 3 bases from V and 0 bases from J; bases unmatched to any gene: 8. The CDR3 DNA reads as TGTGCCAGCAGTTTTCGGACTAGCGGGCTCTCTAGCACAGATACGCAGTATTTT. It specifies CASSFRTSGLSSTDTQYF.

This clonotype was detected only a few times. The chain combines TRBV15 with TRBJ2-3; 11 bases are a match to TRBD2. CDR1 is LNHNV, CDR2 YYDKDF, per germline (reference sequence). The CDR3 sequence is 16 residues long. The junction had 7 bases not matched to a gene; V was cut back by 2 bases and J by 6 bases. The CDR3 is CATSRLRSGRADTQYF. In nucleotides, the CDR3 is TGTGCCACCAGCAGACTCCGTAGCGGGAGGGCGGATACGCAGTATTTT. The variable domain in full, with the rest retrieved from reference TRBV15 and TRBJ2-3, is DAMVIQNPRYQVTQFGKPVTLSCSQTLNHNVMYWYQQKSSQAPKLLFHYYDKDFNNEADTPDNFQSRRPNTSFCFLDIRSPGLGDTAMYLCATSRLRSGRADTQYFGPGTRLTVL.

V and J are TRBV6-2 or TRBV6-3 and TRBJ2-5; 8 bases match TRBD2. The CDR3 is 14 residues long. The ends lost 11 bases at V and 5 bases at J; junction bases unmatched: 13. Germline lookup yields CDR1 MNHEY and CDR2 SVGEGT. CDR3 in amino acids: CAGRPAGVGETQYF. The CDR3 DNA sequence: TGTGCCGGCCGCCCAGCGGGAGTGGGGGAGACCCAGTACTTC.

This sequence joins TRBV28 and TRBJ1-4, with D maybe TRBD1 (5 bases). Per the germline V gene, CDR1 is MDHEN and CDR2 is SYDVKM. The CDR3 is 17 amino acids. Trimming shortened V by 4 bases and J by 1 base, and 16 bases separated the two germline ends. The CDR3 spells CASSSVRRGITNEKLFF. CDR3 sequence (DNA): TGTGCCAGCAGTTCCGTACGCCGGGGCATAACTAATGAAAAACTGTTTTTT.

The genes are TRBV7-9 and TRBJ2-4, with D hard to call. The germline CDR1 and CDR2 sequences are SEHNR and FQNEAQ (reference sequence). The CDR3 spans 12 residues. V lost 4 bases and J lost 13, with 14 bases in between. The DNA for the CDR3 is TGTGCCAGCAGCTACCTGATAATTGAGCAGTACTTC. This codes for CASSYLIIEQYF.

The chain carries TRBV12-3 or TRBV12-4 and TRBJ2-7, with 10 bases lining up with TRBD1. The length of the CDR3 is 17 residues. The V gene end was trimmed by 5 bases and the J gene end by 2 bases; junction bases not matched to a gene: 12. This CDR3 is CASSPSRDRGLPYEQYF. For the CDR3, the DNA is TGTGCCAGCAGTCCGTCTCGCGACAGGGGGCTTCCCTACGAGCAGTACTTC.

This clonotype appeared many times. This chain uses TRBV7-2 with TRBJ2-5; TRBD2 is a possible D gene (5 bases). CDR1 is SGHTA and CDR2 is FQGNSA in the germline V gene. The V gene lost 5 bases and the J gene lost 5 bases, with 12 bases spanning the gap. The CDR3 length is 13 residues. The chain's CDR3 is CASSPRGGETQYF. CDR3 nucleotide sequence: TGTGCCAGCAGCCCTCGGGGTGGGGAGACCCAGTACTTC.

The CDR3 is CASSGTGRPPLHF. CDR3 in DNA: TGTGCCAGCAGTGGGACAGGAAGGCCACCCCTCCACTTT. V usage is TRBV28 and J usage is TRBJ1-6; 8 bases align to TRBD1. The CDR3 length is 13 residues. Germline trimming cut 5 bases from V and 11 bases from J; bases unmatched to any gene: 5. CDR1 and CDR2 (germline): MDHEN, SYDVKM. Supplemented by reference TRBV28 and TRBJ1-6, the full variable domain reads DVKVTQSSRYLVKRTGEKVFLECVQDMDHENMFWYRQDPGLGLRLIYFSYDVKMKEKGDIPEGYSVSREKKERFSLILESASTNQTSMYLCASSGTGRPPLHFGNGTRLTVT.